One T cell receptor beta chain is described in this entry. Antigen: not known. A much larger clone is a single base away; this may be a read error. The library came from three nested PCR rounds adapted from ARM-PCR protocols. MiXCR, run by TCRdb on the multiplex PCR reads, gives a single entry per CDR3 protein. The sample contains 200,000 to 250,000 distinct CDR3 sequences, about two thirds of which appear only once. This sample was included in a study of tumor and adjacent non-tumor tissue in lung cancer. Study at large: Aged about 31 to 85 years, patients included 10 men and about 5 women with stage I to III disease.

The template was RNA from unsorted bulk tissue. Trimming cost V 8 bases and J 4 bases; bases outside gene matches: 9. The V gene's germline CDR1 is DFQATT and CDR2 SNEGSKA (reference sequence). This CDR3 spans 14 amino acids. General study points: Tumor repertoires had a smaller top 100 clone share than normal lung. TCR diversity was significantly greater in tumor than normal lung tissue.

J is TRBJ2-1 and V is TRBV20-1; 9 bases agree with TRBD2. The clonotype originates from a man aged 55 to 70 with non-small cell lung cancer. Sequencing was performed on lung tumor tissue. The CDR3 DNA follows: TGCAGTACCTCAATAGCGGGGGCTTACAATGAGCAGTTCTTC. Translation gives CSTSIAGAYNEQFF.